The rows below give T cell receptor beta chains drawn from one sample of a study of blood T cell repertoires in COVID-19. The method was immunoSEQ multiplex PCR; TCRdb's version includes in-frame clones alone and lacks a portion of them. This sample carries some 250,000 clones, 80% to 90% of them seen once, and the ten largest clones take roughly 16%. Sample: PBMCs or T cells enriched from blood (not recorded which). These receptors all stem from a man between 18 and 35 years old who had recovered from COVID-19. Both conserved end residues are trimmed from each CDR3. A clone size is listed for some rows: how often the clone was seen (once, few, many), or a class if it is expanded.

j_call v_call clone_size cdr3_aa
TRBJ1-6 TRBV2 . ASSDHYDNNSPLH
TRBJ1-2 TRBV7-9 many ASSPQGGGDYGYT
TRBJ2-7 TRBV12-5 . ASGWYRGRIAGGLLSSYEQY
TRBJ2-7 TRBV13 once ASSYIQGASGAQGNGGEQY
TRBJ2-3 TRBV5-1 . ASSTGLAGGAGDTQY
TRBJ2-3 TRBV18 . ASSLLPLTAGWDTDTQY
TRBJ2-1 TRBV20-1 . SASTSSAAPQF
TRBJ2-7 TRBV18 . ASSPQRGRSYEQY
TRBJ1-5 TRBV18 . ASSPSPGGGTGVDQPQH
TRBJ2-3 TRBV28 . ASSLSGLAGSTDTQY
TRBJ2-7 TRBV7-9 few ASSLGLAGSYEQY
TRBJ2-7 TRBV6-5 . ASSYGGGSYEQY
TRBJ2-1 TRBV4-1 . ASSRMTLAGAVEQF
TRBJ1-1 TRBV24-1 . ATSGGQGGTEAF
TRBJ2-5 TRBV12-5 . ASGLLSRGVKYQETQY
TRBJ2-1 TRBV5-1 once ASSWGQGSYNEQF
TRBJ1-2 TRBV10-3 . AIRGTGLGYT
TRBJ1-1 TRBV11-3 . ASSLDLLTEAF
TRBJ2-3 TRBV6-4 . ASSDGGASTDTQY
TRBJ2-1 TRBV27 . ASRPVEGFNEQF
TRBJ1-6 TRBV27 . ASKRSDRLRSPLH
TRBJ2-7 TRBV11-1 once ASSTRTAGEQY
TRBJ2-3 TRBV10-1 once ASSSAGSADTQY
TRBJ2-1 TRBV7-9 . ASSLGPRLAGGLYNEQF
TRBJ2-1 TRBV4-1 . ASSQDGGGLHHNEQF
TRBJ2-1 TRBV11-2 . ASSYEGQGMGNEQF
TRBJ1-5 TRBV4-1 . ASSQGRGGNQPQH
TRBJ2-1 TRBV12-3/TRBV12-4 . ASSLGRRNEQF
TRBJ1-1 TRBV7-9 . ASSLSWTGDGTEAF
TRBJ2-7 TRBV28 . ASSSSGTSGTPSYEQY
TRBJ2-5 TRBV10-3 . AISDPLRGAVETQY
TRBJ2-7 TRBV5-1 few ASSLQPAGTYEQY
TRBJ2-2 TRBV27 . ASSDRTGNTGELF
TRBJ2-1 TRBV9 . ASSVGGGPTNEQF
TRBJ1-2 TRBV29-1 . SVEQYPNYGYT
TRBJ2-2 TRBV29-1 . SVVVRFTGELF
TRBJ2-5 TRBV2 . ASRRLAGAETQY
TRBJ2-1 TRBV5-1 . ASSLSPLNEQF
TRBJ2-6 TRBV5-1 . ASSLMTSGRSSGANVLT
TRBJ1-1 TRBV7-9 once ATQTGSGTEAF
TRBJ2-3 TRBV25-1 . ASSEASGGRTDTQY